This T cell receptor (beta chain) was captured by sequencing in a study of T cell changes during pregnancy in multiple sclerosis. Here immunoSEQ multiplex PCR was the method, and the copy in TCRdb shows in-frame clones only, minus some. Of about 57,000 clones listed, approximately 90% are singletons. The CDR3 consists of 14 residues. The germline CDR1 and CDR2 sequences are SEHNR and FQNEAQ (reference sequence). Trimming removed 5 bases from V and 4 bases from J, with 12 bases in between. The rearrangement links TRBV7-9 to TRBJ1-3; D perhaps matches TRBD1 (5 bases). The sample here was peripheral blood, taken after pregnancy. This clonotype was obtained from a female donor in good health, enrolled as a control in a pregnancy study. The CDR3 DNA reads TGTGCCAGCAGCATTGGGAGGGGAGGAAACACCATATATTTT. This encodes CASSIGRGGNTIYF.